This record concerns one TCR beta chain sequence. This sample is drawn from a study of CD8 T cells in ankylosing spondylitis. Looked up from germline, CDR1 is SGDLS and CDR2 is YYNGEE. The CDR3 is 18 amino acids. The V and J ends lost 0 bases and 4 bases, in that order; junction bases with no gene match: 7. TCRdb redid the calling of the 5' RACE reads with MiXCR, one entry per CDR3 protein. The data show 30,000 to 45,000 distinct CDR3 sequences, 3% to 3.5% seen once. Sequenced: blood, either unsorted or a sorted T cell fraction (not recorded which). The TCR was taken from a male donor with ankylosing spondylitis or in good health (not recorded which). This rearrangement joins TRBV9 to TRBJ2-3; 14 nucleotides agree with TRBD2. The CDR3 spells CASSVEGTSGRGSDTQYF. The CDR3 coding sequence is TGTGCCAGCAGCGTAGAAGGGACTAGCGGGAGAGGATCAGATACGCAGTATTTT.